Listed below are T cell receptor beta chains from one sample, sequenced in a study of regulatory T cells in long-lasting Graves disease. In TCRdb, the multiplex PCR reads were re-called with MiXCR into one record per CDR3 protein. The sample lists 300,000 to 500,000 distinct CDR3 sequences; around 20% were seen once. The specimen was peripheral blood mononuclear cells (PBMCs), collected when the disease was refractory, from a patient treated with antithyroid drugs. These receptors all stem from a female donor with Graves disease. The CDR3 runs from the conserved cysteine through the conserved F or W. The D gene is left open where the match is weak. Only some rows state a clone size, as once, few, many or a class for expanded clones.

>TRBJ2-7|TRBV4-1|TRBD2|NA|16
CASSQGLAGGSYEQYF
TGCGCCAGCAGCCAAGGACTAGCGGGAGGGTCCTACGAGCAGTACTTC
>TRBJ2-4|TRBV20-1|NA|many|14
CSATPGAEPFHQYF
TGCAGTGCTACCCCAGGGGCGGAGCCGTTCCATCAGTACTTC
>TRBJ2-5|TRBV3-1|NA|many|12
CASSQAQGAQYF
TGTGCCAGCAGCCAAGCCCAGGGTGCCCAGTACTTC
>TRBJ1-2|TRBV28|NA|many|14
CASTPLGAGYGYTF
TGTGCCAGCACCCCACTGGGGGCCGGCTATGGCTACACCTTC
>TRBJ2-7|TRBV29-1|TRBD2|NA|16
CSVEKGSGELAAEQYF
TGCAGCGTTGAAAAGGGCAGCGGGGAGTTGGCGGCCGAGCAGTACTTC
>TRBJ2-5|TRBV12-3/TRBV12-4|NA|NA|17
CASSLVLGGRIQETQYF
TGTGCCAGCAGCTTGGTCCTCGGGGGACGAATTCAAGAGACCCAGTACTTC
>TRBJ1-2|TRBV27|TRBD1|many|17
CASSTGTANRNYHGYTF
TGTGCCAGCAGTACTGGGACAGCCAATCGTAACTATCATGGCTACACCTTC
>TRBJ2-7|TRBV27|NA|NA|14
CASSFGQFSYEQYF
TGTGCCAGCAGTTTCGGACAGTTCTCCTACGAGCAGTACTTC
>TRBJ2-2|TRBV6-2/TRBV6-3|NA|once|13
CASSPDITGELFF
TGTGCCAGCAGTCCGGACATCACCGGGGAGCTGTTTTTT
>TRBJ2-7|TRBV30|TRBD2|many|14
CAWSTSGRAYEQYF
TGTGCCTGGAGTACTAGCGGGAGGGCTTACGAGCAGTACTTC
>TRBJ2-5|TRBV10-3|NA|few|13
CAISEGTKETQYF
TGTGCCATCAGTGAGGGGACCAAAGAGACCCAGTACTTC
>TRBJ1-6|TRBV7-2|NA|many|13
CASSLNYNSPLHF
TGTGCCAGCAGCTTAAATTATAATTCACCCCTCCACTTT
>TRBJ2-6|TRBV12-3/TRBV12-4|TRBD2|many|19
CASSFQREVPKSGANVLTF
TGTGCCAGCAGTTTCCAGCGGGAGGTCCCAAAGAGTGGGGCCAACGTCCTGACTTTC
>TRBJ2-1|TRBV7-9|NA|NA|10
CASGKGEQFF
TGTGCCAGCGGAAAAGGCGAGCAGTTCTTC
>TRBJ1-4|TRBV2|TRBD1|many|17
CASSIRQGGATNEKLFF
TGTGCCAGCAGTATACGACAGGGTGGTGCAACTAATGAAAAACTGTTTTTT
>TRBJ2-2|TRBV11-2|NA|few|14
CASTLGGTAGELFF
TGTGCCAGCACCCTAGGAGGGACGGCCGGGGAGCTGTTTTTT
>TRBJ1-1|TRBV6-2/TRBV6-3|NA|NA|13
CASSYVGGIEAFF
TGTGCCAGCAGTTACGTGGGGGGGATTGAAGCTTTCTTT
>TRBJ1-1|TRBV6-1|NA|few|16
CASSTPETPMNTEAFF
TGTGCCAGCAGTACCCCAGAAACCCCCATGAACACTGAAGCTTTCTTT
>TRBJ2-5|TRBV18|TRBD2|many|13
CASSPGAGETQYF
TGTGCCAGCAGCCCTGGAGCGGGGGAGACCCAGTACTTC
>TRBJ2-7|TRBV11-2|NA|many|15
CASSSRGGISYEQYF
TGTGCCAGCAGCTCCCGAGGGGGGATCTCCTACGAGCAGTACTTC
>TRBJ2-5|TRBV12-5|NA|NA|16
CASGFTGSIFGETQYF
TGTGCTAGTGGTTTCACCGGGAGCATCTTCGGGGAGACCCAGTACTTC
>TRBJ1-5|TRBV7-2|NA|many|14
CASSLPGSSRPQHF
TGTGCCAGCAGCTTACCAGGAAGTTCGCGGCCCCAGCATTTT
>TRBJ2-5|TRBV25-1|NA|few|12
CASRTREETQYF
TGTGCCAGCAGAACTAGAGAAGAGACCCAGTACTTC
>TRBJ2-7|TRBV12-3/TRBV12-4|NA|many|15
CASSLVPETSGEQYF
TGTGCCAGCAGTTTAGTCCCGGAAACATCGGGGGAGCAGTACTTC
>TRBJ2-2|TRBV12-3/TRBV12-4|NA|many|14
CASRLQVETGELFF
TGTGCCAGCAGGTTGCAGGTTGAGACCGGGGAGCTGTTTTTT
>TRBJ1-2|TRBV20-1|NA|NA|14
CSAREMGLSYGYTF
TGCAGTGCTAGAGAGATGGGTCTGAGCTATGGCTACACCTTC
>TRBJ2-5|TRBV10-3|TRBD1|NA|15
CAISKQGTIKETQYF
TGTGCCATCAGTAAACAGGGGACCATTAAAGAGACCCAGTACTTC
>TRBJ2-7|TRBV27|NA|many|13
CASWGTLNYEQYF
TGTGCCAGCTGGGGGACACTAAACTACGAGCAGTACTTC
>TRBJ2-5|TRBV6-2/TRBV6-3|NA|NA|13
CASGWVGQETQYF
TGTGCCAGCGGATGGGTAGGACAAGAGACCCAGTACTTC
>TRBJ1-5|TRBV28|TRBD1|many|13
CATLTGGYQPQHF
TGTGCCACATTGACAGGGGGCTATCAGCCCCAGCATTTT
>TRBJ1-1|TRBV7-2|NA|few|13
CASSLEGEPEAFF
TGTGCCAGCAGCTTAGAAGGAGAACCTGAAGCTTTCTTT
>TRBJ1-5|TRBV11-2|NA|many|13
CASSRGWDQPQHF
TGTGCCAGCAGCCGTGGGTGGGATCAGCCCCAGCATTTT
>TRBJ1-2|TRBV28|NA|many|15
CASSFLGPLDYGYTF
TGTGCCAGCAGTTTTTTGGGCCCTTTGGACTATGGCTACACCTTC
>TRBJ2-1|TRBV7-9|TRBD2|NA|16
CASSLYTSGRPYEQLF
TGTGCCAGCAGCTTATATACTAGCGGGAGGCCTTATGAGCAGCTCTTC
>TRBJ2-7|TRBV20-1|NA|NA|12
CSARVGVYEQYF
TGCAGTGCTAGAGTGGGGGTTTACGAGCAGTACTTC
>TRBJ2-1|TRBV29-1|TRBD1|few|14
CSVVRQGFYNEQFF
TGCAGCGTTGTACGACAGGGGTTCTACAATGAGCAGTTCTTC
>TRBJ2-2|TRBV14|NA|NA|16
CASSHRDGPGTGELFF
TGTGCCAGCAGCCACAGAGACGGTCCGGGAACCGGGGAGCTGTTTTTT
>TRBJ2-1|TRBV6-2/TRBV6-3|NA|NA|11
CASSPGNEQFF
TGTGCCAGCAGTCCGGGCAATGAGCAGTTCTTC
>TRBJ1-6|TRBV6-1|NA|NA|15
CASSEVGIDNSPLHF
TGTGCCAGCAGTGAAGTGGGGATAGATAATTCACCCCTCCACTTT
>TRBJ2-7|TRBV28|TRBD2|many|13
CASSSLAGYEQYF
TGTGCCAGCAGTTCACTAGCGGGATACGAGCAGTACTTC
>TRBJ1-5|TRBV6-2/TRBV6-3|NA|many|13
CASSYSYRNSVHF
TGTGCCAGCAGTTACTCCTACAGGAACTCGGTTCATTTT
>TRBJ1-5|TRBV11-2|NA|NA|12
CASSSYNQPQHF
TGTGCCAGCAGCAGCTACAATCAGCCCCAGCATTTT
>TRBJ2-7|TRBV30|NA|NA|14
CAWSVWDNSYEQYF
TGTGCCTGGAGTGTATGGGACAACTCCTACGAGCAGTACTTC
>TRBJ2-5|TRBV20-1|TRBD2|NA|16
CSAPSRLAGGWETQYF
TGCAGTGCCCCAAGCCGACTAGCGGGAGGGTGGGAGACCCAGTACTTC
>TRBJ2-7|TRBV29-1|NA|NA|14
CSVATRAGEYEQYF
TGCAGCGTTGCGACGAGGGCTGGAGAGTACGAGCAGTACTTC